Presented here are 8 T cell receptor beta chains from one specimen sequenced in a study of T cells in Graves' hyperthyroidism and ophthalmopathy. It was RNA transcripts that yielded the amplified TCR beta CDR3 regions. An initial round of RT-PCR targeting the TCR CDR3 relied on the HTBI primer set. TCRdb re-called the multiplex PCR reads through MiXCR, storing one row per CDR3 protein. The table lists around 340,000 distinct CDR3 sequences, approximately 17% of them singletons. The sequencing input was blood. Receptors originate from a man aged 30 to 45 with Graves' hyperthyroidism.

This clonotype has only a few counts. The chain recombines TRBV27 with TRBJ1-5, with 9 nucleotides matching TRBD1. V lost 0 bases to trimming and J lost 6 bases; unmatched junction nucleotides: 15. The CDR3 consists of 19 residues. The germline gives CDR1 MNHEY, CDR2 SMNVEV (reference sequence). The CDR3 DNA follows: TGTGCCAGCAGTTTATCCTGGGGACTCCGGGACAGGGAACGTCAGCCCCAGCATTTT. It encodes CASSLSWGLRDRERQPQHF.

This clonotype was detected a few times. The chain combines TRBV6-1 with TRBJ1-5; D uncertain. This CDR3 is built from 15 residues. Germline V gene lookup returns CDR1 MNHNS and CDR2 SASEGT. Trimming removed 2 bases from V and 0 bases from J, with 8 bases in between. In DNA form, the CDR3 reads TGTGCCAGCAGTGAATATTCATCTAGCAATCAGCCCCAGCATTTT. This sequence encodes CASSEYSSSNQPQHF.

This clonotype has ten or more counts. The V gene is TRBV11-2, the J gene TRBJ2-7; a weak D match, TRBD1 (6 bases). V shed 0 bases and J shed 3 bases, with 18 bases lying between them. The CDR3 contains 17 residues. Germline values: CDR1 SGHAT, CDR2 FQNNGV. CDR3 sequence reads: CASSLDSLGTLFYEQYF. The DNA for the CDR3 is TGTGCCAGCAGCTTAGACTCTTTGGGGACACTATTCTACGAGCAGTACTTC. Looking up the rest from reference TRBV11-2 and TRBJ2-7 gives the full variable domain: EAGVAQSPRYKIIEKRQSVAFWCNPISGHATLYWYQQILGQGPKLLIQFQNNGVVDDSQLPKDRFSAERLKGVDSTLKIQPAKLEDSAVYLCASSLDSLGTLFYEQYFGPGTRLTVT.

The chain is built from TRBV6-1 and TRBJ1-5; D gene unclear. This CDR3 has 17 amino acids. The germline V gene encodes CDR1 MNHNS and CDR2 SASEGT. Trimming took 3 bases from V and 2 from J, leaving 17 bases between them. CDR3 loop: CASSDVLGAGGNQPQHF. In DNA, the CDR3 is TGTGCCAGCAGTGATGTCCTCGGCGCAGGAGGCAATCAGCCCCAGCATTTT.

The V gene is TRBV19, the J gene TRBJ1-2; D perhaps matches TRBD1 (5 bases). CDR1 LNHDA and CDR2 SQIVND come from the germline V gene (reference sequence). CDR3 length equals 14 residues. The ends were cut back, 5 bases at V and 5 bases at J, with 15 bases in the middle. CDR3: CASSQTGTAYGYTF. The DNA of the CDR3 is TGTGCCAGTAGTCAAACCGGGACTGCATATGGCTACACCTTC.

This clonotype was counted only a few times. The CDR3 region has the DNA TGTGCCAGCCGGCCCGGGACAGGGCTCTATGGCTACACCTTC. It translates to CASRPGTGLYGYTF. The chain employs TRBV27 and TRBJ1-2; 9 bases line up with TRBD1. This CDR3 comprises 14 residues. Trimming removed 8 bases from V and 4 bases from J; junction bases left unmatched: 8. CDR1 is MNHEY and CDR2 is SMNVEV in the germline V gene (reference sequence).

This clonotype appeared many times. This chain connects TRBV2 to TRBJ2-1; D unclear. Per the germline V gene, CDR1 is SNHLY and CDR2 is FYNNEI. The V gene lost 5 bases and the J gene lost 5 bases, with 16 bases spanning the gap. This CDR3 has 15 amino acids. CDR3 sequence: CASSPQLGRDNEQFF. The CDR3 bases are TGTGCCAGCAGTCCCCAGTTAGGGCGCGACAATGAGCAGTTCTTC.

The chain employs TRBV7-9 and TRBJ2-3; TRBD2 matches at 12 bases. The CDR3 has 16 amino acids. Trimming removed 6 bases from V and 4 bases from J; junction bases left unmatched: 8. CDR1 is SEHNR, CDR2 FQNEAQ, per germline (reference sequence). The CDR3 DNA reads TGTGCCAGCAGAGCCGCTAGCGGGAGGGCCGCAGATACGCAGTATTTT. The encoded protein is CASRAASGRAADTQYF.